This record looks at one T cell receptor (beta chain) sequence and its context. Germline V gene data show CDR1 as SGHTA and CDR2 as FQGNSA. With V trimmed by 5 bases and J by 3 bases, 10 bases remained unmatched. The CDR3 loop spans 16 amino acids. Execution of the assay was at deep level. Source study methods: Because ImmunoSEQ provided only junction sequences with no quality scores, the filtering differed. The assay was immunoSEQ multiplex PCR, and TCRdb's table has in-frame clones only and misses some. V and J calls and clone size come straight from that table; D and trimming were deduced from the DNA. Of approximately 500,000 clones in the sample, more than 65% were seen once. This specimen belongs to a study of shared clonotypes between healthy human individuals.

The sample taken for sequencing was PBMCs. The receptor was derived from a woman in her thirties or forties in good health. Some clones in this sample may be carry-over from other donors' samples. The gene calls are TRBV7-2 and TRBJ2-7, with TRBD1 matching over 10 bases. In nucleotides, the CDR3 is TGTGCCAGCAGCGCCCCCGACAGGGGGCTTGTCTACGAGCAGTACTTC. This gives the protein CASSAPDRGLVYEQYF. The full variable domain, with the rest looked up from reference TRBV7-2 and TRBJ2-7, is GAGVSQSPSNKVTEKGKDVELRCDPISGHTALYWYRQSLGQGLEFLIYFQGNSAPDKSGLPSDRFSAERTGGSVSTLTIQRTQQEDSAVYLCASSAPDRGLVYEQYFGPGTRLTVT.